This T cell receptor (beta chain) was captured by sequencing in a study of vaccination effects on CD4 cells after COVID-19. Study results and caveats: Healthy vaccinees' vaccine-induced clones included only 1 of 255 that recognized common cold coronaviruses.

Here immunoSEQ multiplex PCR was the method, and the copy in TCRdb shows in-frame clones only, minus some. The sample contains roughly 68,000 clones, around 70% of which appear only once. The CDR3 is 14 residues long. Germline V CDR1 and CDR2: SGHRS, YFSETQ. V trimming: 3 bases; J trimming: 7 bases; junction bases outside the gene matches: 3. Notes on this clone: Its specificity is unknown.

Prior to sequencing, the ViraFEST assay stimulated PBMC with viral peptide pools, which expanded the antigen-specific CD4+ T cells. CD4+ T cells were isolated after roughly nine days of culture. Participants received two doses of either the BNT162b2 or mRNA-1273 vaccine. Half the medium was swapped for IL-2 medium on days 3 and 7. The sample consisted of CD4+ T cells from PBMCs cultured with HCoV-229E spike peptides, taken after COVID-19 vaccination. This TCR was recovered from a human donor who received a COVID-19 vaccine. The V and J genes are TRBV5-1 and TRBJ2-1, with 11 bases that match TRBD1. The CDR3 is CASSSGTGGNEQFF. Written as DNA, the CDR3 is TGCGCCAGCAGCTCCGGGACAGGGGGAAATGAGCAGTTCTTC.